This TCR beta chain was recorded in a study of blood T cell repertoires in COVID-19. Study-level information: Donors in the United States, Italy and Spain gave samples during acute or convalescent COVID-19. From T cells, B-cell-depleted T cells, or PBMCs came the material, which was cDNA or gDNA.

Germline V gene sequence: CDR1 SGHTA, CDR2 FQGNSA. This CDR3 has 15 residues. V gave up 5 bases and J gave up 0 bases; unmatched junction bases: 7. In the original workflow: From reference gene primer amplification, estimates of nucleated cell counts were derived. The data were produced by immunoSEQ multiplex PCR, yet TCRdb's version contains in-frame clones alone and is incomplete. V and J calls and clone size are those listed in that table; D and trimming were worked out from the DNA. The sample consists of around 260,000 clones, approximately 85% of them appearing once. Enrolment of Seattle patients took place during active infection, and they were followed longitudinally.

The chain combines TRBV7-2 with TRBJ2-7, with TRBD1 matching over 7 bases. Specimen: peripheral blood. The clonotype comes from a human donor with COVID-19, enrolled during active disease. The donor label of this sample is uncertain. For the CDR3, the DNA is TGTGCCAGCAGCAAAGCCGGGACAGTCTCCTACGAGCAGTACTTC. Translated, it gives CASSKAGTVSYEQYF.